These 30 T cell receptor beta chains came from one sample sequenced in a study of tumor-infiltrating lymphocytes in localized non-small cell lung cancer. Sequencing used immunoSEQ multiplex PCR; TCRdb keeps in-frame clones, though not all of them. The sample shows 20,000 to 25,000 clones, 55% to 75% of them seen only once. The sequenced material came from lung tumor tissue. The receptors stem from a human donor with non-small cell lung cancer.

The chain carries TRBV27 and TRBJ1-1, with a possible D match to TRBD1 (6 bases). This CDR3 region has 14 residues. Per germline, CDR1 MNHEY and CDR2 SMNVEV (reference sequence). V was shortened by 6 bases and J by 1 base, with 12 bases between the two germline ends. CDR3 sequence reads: CASRSTGSNTEAFF. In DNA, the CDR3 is TGTGCCAGCAGATCGACAGGTTCGAACACTGAAGCTTTCTTT.

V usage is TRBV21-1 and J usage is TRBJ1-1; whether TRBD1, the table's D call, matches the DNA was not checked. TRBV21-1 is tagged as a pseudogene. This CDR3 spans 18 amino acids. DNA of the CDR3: TGTGCCAGCAGCAACTCCGGGACAGGGGGCGCGTTCTACACTGAAGCTTTCTTT. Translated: CASSNSGTGGAFYTEAFF.

Here the CDR3 reads CASSEQTGSKTQYF. DNA for the CDR3: TGTGCCAGCAGCGAGCAGACAGGGTCGAAGACCCAGTACTTC. This sequence joins TRBV27 and TRBJ2-5, with 7 bases fitting TRBD1. Looked up from germline, CDR1 is MNHEY and CDR2 is SMNVEV (reference sequence). This CDR3 is 14 amino acids long. V trimming: 6 bases; J trimming: 6 bases; junction bases outside the gene matches: 10.

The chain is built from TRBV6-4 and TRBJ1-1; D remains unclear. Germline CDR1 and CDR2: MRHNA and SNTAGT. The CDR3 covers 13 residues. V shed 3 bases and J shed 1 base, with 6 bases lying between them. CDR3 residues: CASSEWKNTEAFF. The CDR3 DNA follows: TGTGCCAGCAGTGAATGGAAGAACACTGAAGCTTTCTTT.

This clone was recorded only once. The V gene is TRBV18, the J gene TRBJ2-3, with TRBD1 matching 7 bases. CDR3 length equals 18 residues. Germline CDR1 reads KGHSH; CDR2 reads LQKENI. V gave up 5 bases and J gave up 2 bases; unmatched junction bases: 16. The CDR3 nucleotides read TGTGCCAGCTCATTCGTTACCATAAACAGGGGACCCACAGATACGCAGTATTTT. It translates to CASSFVTINRGPTDTQYF.

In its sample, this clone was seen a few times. The DNA for the CDR3 is TGTGCCTGTTACAGGCGGGGGTTGAGCACCATATATTTT. Translated, it gives CACYRRGLSTIYF. The chain is built from TRBV30 and TRBJ1-3; a possible D gene is TRBD1 (5 bases). The CDR3 contains 13 residues. The V end was cut by 6 bases, the J end by 9 bases, with 18 bases between. Per the germline V gene, CDR1 is GTSNPN and CDR2 is SVGIG (reference sequence).

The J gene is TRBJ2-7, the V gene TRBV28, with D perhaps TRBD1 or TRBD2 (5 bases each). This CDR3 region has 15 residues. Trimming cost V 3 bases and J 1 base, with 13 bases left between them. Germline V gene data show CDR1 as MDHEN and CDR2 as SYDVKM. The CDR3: CASSFPEGISYEQYF. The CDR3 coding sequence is TGTGCCAGCAGTTTCCCCGAGGGGATATCCTACGAGCAGTACTTC.

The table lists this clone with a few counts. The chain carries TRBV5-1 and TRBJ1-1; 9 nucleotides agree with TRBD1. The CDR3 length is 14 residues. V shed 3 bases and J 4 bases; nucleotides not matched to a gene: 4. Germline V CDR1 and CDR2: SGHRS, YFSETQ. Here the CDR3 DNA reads TGCGCCAGCAGCTGGGACAGGGCTGGCACTGAAGCTTTCTTT. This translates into CASSWDRAGTEAFF.

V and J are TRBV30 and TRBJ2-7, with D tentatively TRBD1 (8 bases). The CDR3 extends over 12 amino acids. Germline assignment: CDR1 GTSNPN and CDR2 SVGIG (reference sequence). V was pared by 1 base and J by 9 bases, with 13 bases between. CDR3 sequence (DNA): TGTGCCTGGAGTGGGACAGGGAGGGCGCAGTACTTC. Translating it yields CAWSGTGRAQYF.

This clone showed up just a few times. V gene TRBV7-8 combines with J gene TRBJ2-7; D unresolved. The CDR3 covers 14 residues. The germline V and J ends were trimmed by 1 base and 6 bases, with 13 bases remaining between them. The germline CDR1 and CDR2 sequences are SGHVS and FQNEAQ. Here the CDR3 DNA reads TGTGCCAGCAGCTTAGACAGACTCTTGGGCGAGCAGTACTTC. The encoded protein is CASSLDRLLGEQYF.

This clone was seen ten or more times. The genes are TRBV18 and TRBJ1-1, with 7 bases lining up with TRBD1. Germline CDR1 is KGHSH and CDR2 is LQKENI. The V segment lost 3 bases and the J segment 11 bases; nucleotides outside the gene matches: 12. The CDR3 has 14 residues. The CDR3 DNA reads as TGTGCCAGCTCACCCTCCGACCCTAGACAGGGTGCTTTCTTT. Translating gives CASSPSDPRQGAFF.

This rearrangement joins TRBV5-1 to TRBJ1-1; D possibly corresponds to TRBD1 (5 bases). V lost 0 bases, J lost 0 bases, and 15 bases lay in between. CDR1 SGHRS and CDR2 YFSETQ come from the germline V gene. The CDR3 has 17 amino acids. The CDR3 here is CASSLGGRGAMNTEAFF. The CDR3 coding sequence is TGCGCCAGCAGCTTGGGGGGGAGGGGAGCCATGAACACTGAAGCTTTCTTT. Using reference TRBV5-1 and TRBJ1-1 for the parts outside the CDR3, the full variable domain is KAGVTQTPRYLIKTRGQQVTLSCSPISGHRSVSWYQQTPGQGLQFLFEYFSETQRNKGNFPGRFSGRQFSNSRSEMNVSTLELGDSALYLCASSLGGRGAMNTEAFFGQGTRLTVV.

CDR3 protein: CASSFWTGLDNGYTF. For the CDR3, the DNA is TGTGCCAGCAGCTTCTGGACAGGTCTGGATAATGGCTACACCTTC. This chain connects TRBV7-8 to TRBJ1-2; 7 positions agree with TRBD1. This CDR3 is built from 15 residues. Germline V lookup: CDR1 SGHVS, CDR2 FQNEAQ. With V trimmed by 3 bases and J by 6 bases, 10 bases remained unmatched. Drawing the rest from reference TRBV7-8 and TRBJ1-2, the complete variable domain is GAGVSQSPRYKVAKRGQDVALRCDPISGHVSLFWYQQALGQGPEFLTYFQNEAQLDKSGLPSDRFFAERPEGSVSTLKIQRTQQEDSAVYLCASSFWTGLDNGYTFGSGTRLTVV.

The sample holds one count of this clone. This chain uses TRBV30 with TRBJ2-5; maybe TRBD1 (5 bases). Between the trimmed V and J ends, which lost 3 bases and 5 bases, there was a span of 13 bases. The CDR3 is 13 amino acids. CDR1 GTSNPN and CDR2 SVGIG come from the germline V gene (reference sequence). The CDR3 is CAWRTGPTETQYF. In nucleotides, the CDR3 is TGTGCCTGGAGAACAGGTCCAACTGAGACCCAGTACTTC.

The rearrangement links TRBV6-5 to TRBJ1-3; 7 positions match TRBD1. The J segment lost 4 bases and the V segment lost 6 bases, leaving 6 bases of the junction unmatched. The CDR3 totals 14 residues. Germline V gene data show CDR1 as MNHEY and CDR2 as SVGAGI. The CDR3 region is CASSTDREGNTIYF. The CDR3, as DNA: TGTGCCAGCAGCACTGACAGGGAGGGAAACACCATATATTTT.

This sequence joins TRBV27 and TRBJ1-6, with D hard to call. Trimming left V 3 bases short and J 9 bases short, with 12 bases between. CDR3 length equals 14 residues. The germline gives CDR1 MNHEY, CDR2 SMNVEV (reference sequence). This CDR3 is CASSFRQAGSPLHF. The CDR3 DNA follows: TGTGCCAGCAGTTTCAGGCAGGCGGGTTCACCCCTCCACTTT.

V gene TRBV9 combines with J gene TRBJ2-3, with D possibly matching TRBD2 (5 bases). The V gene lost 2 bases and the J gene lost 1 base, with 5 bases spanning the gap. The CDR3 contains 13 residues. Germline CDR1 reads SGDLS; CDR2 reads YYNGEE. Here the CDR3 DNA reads TGTGCCAGCAGCGTGCGGGGCACAGATACGCAGTATTTT. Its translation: CASSVRGTDTQYF. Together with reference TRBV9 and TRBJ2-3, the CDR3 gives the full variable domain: DSGVTQTPKHLITATGQRVTLRCSPRSGDLSVYWYQQSLDQGLQFLIQYYNGEERAKGNILERFSAQQFPDLHSELNLSSLELGDSALYFCASSVRGTDTQYFGPGTRLTVL.

The CDR3 sequence: CSEMPSGRSSYNEQFF. The CDR3 nucleotides are TGCAGCGAGATGCCTAGCGGGAGGAGCTCCTACAATGAGCAGTTCTTC. This chain joins TRBV29-1 and TRBJ2-1, with 11 positions matching TRBD2. CDR1 and CDR2 (germline): SQVTM, ANQGSEA. J gave up 0 bases and V 7 bases, and 8 bases lay outside the gene matches. The CDR3 is 16 amino acids.

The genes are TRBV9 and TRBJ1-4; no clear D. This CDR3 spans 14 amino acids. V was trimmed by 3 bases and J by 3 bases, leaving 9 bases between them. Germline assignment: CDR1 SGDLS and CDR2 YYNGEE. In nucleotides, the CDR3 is TGTGCCAGCAGCGCGCTTTCGGCTAATGAAAAACTGTTTTTT. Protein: CASSALSANEKLFF.

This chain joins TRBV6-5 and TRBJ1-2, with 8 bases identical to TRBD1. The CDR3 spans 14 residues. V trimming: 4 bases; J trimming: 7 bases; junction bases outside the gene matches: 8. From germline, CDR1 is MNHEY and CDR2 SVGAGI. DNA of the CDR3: TGTGCCAGCAGTTTGACAGGGGAAATCTTTGGCTACACCTTC. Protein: CASSLTGEIFGYTF.

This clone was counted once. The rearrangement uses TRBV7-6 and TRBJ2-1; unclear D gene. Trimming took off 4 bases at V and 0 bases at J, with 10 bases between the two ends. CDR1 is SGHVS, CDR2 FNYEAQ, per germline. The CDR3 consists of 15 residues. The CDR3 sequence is CASSSGPSSYNEQFF. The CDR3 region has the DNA TGTGCCAGCAGCTCCGGGCCGAGCTCCTACAATGAGCAGTTCTTC. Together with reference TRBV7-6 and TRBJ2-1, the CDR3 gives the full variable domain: GAGVSQSPRYKVTKRGQDVALRCDPISGHVSLYWYRQALGQGPEFLTYFNYEAQQDKSGLPNDRFSAERPEGSISTLTIQRTEQRDSAMYRCASSSGPSSYNEQFFGPGTRLTVL.

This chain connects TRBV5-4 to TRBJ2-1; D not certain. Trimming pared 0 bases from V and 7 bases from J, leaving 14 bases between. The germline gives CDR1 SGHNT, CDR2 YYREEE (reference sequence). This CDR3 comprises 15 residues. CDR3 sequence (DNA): TGTGCCAGCAGCTTGGACGCGGCAAGCACTAATGAGCAGTTCTTC. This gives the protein CASSLDAASTNEQFF.

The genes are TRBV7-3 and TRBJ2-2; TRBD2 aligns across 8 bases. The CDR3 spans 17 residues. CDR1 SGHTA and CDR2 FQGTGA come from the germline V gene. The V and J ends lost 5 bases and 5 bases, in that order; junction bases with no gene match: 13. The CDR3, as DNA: TGTGCCAGCAGCGCCAGCGGGAGAGCATCTCTGACCGGGGAGCTGTTTTTT. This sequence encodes CASSASGRASLTGELFF.

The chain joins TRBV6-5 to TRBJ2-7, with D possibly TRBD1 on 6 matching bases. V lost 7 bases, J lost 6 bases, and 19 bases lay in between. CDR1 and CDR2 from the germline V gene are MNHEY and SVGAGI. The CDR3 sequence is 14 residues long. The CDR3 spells CASILPPGHTEQYF. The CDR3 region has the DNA TGTGCCAGCATCCTCCCTCCGGGACATACCGAGCAGTACTTC.

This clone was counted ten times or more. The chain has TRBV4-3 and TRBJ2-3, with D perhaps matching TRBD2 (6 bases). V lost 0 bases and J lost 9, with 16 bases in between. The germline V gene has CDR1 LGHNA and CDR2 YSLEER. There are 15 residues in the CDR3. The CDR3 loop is CASSQDRGNRATQYF. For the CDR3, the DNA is TGCGCCAGCAGCCAAGATCGGGGGAACCGTGCCACGCAGTATTTT.

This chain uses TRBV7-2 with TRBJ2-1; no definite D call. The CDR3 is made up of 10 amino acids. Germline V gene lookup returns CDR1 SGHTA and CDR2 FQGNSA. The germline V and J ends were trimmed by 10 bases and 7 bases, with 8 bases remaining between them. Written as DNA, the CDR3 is TGTGCCACGCAGCCAAATGAGCAGTTCTTC. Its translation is CATQPNEQFF.

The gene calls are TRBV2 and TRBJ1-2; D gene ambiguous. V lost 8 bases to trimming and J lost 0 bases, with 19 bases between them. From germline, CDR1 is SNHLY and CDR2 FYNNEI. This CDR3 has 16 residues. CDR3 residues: CASVGPQTLPNYGYTF. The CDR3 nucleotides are TGTGCCAGCGTTGGGCCCCAGACTCTTCCTAACTATGGCTACACCTTC.

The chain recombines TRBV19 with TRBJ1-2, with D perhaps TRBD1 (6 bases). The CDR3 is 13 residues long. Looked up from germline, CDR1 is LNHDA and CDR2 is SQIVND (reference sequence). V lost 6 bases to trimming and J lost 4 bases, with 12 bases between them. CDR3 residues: CASRQQGSYGYTF. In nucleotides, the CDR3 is TGTGCCAGTAGACAACAGGGATCCTATGGCTACACCTTC. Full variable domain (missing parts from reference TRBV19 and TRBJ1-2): DGGITQSPKYLFRKEGQNVTLSCEQNLNHDAMYWYRQDPGQGLRLIYYSQIVNDFQKGDIAEGYSVSREKKESFPLTVTSAQKNPTAFYLCASRQQGSYGYTFGSGTRLTVV.

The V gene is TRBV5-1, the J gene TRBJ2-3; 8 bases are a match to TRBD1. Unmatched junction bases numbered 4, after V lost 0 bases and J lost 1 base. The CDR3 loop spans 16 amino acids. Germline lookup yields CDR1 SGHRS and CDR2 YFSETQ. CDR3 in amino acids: CASSLAQQGGTDTQYF. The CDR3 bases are TGCGCCAGCAGCTTGGCCCAACAGGGGGGCACAGATACGCAGTATTTT. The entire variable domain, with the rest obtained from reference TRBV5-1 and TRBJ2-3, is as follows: KAGVTQTPRYLIKTRGQQVTLSCSPISGHRSVSWYQQTPGQGLQFLFEYFSETQRNKGNFPGRFSGRQFSNSRSEMNVSTLELGDSALYLCASSLAQQGGTDTQYFGPGTRLTVL.

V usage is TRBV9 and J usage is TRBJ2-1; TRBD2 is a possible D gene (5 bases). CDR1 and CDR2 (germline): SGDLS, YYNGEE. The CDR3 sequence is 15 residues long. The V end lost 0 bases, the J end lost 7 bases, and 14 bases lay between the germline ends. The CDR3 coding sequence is TGTGCCAGCAGCGTAGCTAGCAGACGAGGGAATGAGCAGTTCTTC. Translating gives CASSVASRRGNEQFF.